This T cell receptor beta chain was recorded in a study of human T cells and chemical hapten exposure. The CDR3 has 12 amino acids. J gave up 6 bases and V 6 bases, and 1 base lay outside the gene matches. CDR1 is SGHNT, CDR2 YENEEA, per germline. This clonotype showed up just a few times. Antigen unknown. Points from the study as a whole: The number of TCRs above 1 in 1000 frequency did not change after DPC sensitization.

What the library attached to individual cDNA molecules were unique molecular identifiers. In TCRdb, the RACE reads were re-called with MiXCR into one record per CDR3 protein. Among around 120,000 distinct CDR3 sequences, roughly 12% were seen once, and the ten largest hold approximately 2.8%. Time point described: pre-sensitization, week 0. Treatment indicated: therapeutic diphenylcyclopropenone sensitization with weekly scalp DPC. The sequence was collected from a woman aged 18-29 years with alopecia areata. Some clones in this sample may be carry-over from other donors' samples. V is TRBV11-3 and J is TRBJ2-2, with TRBD1 matching 7 bases. Material: whole blood, obtained in connection with sensitization to the hapten diphenylcyclopropenone (DPC). CDR3 region: CASRGQSGELFF. The CDR3 DNA is TGTGCCAGCAGGGGACAGTCCGGGGAGCTGTTTTTT.